Presented here are 20 T cell receptor beta chains from one specimen sequenced in a study of T cell changes during pregnancy in multiple sclerosis. This table comes from immunoSEQ multiplex PCR, and its TCRdb copy is limited to in-frame clones, with some not included. The data contain tens of thousands of clones, approximately 94% of them singletons. Sequenced here: peripheral blood, sampled in the third trimester of pregnancy. Receptor source: a female donor with multiple sclerosis, enrolled in a pregnancy study.

The chain uses TRBV5-6 and TRBJ2-7; 8 positions agree with TRBD1. Germline lookup yields CDR1 SGHDT and CDR2 YYEEEE. The CDR3 spans 15 residues. The V and J ends lost 4 bases and 4 bases, in that order; junction bases with no gene match: 10. The CDR3 loop reads CASSRDRPSEYEQYF. CDR3 nucleotides: TGTGCCAGCAGCCGGGACAGGCCTTCTGAATACGAGCAGTACTTC.

The genes are TRBV19 and TRBJ2-6, with D tentatively TRBD2 (5 bases). This CDR3 has 15 amino acids. With 7 bases removed from V and 0 bases from J, the gap between germline ends came to 10 bases. Germline CDR1 and CDR2: LNHDA and SQIVND (reference sequence). CDR3: CASKVGGSGANVLTF. CDR3 bases: TGTGCCAGTAAAGTTGGAGGCTCTGGGGCCAACGTCCTGACTTTC.

This chain connects TRBV10-3 to TRBJ1-1; possibly TRBD1 for D (5 bases). The CDR3 runs 15 residues. The germline V and J ends were trimmed by 2 bases and 1 base, with 11 bases remaining between them. From germline, CDR1 is ENHRY and CDR2 SYGVKD. The CDR3 is CAISEVDSKNTEAFF. DNA of the CDR3: TGTGCCATCAGTGAGGTTGACAGCAAGAACACTGAAGCTTTCTTT.

V gene TRBV9 combines with J gene TRBJ2-3; D perhaps matches TRBD2 (5 bases). The CDR3 contains 15 residues. Germline V lookup: CDR1 SGDLS, CDR2 YYNGEE. Trimming took off 4 bases at V and 5 bases at J, with 17 bases between the two ends. The CDR3 protein is CASSRVEGVRDTQYF. Written as DNA, the CDR3 is TGTGCCAGCAGCCGAGTTGAGGGTGTCAGAGATACGCAGTATTTT.

The CDR3: CAISESSLGGLAEVGGDTQYF. CDR3 DNA: TGTGCCATCAGTGAGTCTTCTCTGGGCGGACTAGCGGAGGTCGGTGGGGATACGCAGTATTTT. The chain has TRBV10-3 and TRBJ2-3; 10 bases fit TRBD2. Looked up from germline, CDR1 is ENHRY and CDR2 is SYGVKD. The CDR3 sequence is 21 residues long. Trimming cost V 0 bases and J 6 bases; bases outside gene matches: 21.

The chain uses TRBV5-8 and TRBJ1-1; D call uncertain. The CDR3 extends over 14 amino acids. With 0 bases removed from V and 4 bases from J, the gap between germline ends came to 10 bases. Looked up from germline, CDR1 is SGHTS and CDR2 is YDEGEE. CDR3: CASSLGARGTEAFF. CDR3 sequence (DNA): TGTGCCAGCAGCTTGGGGGCCCGGGGCACTGAAGCTTTCTTT.

The chain is built from TRBV27 and TRBJ2-7, with TRBD1 identical over 8 bases. The ends lost 0 bases at V and 2 bases at J; junction bases unmatched: 3. This CDR3 has 15 amino acids. Germline V lookup: CDR1 MNHEY, CDR2 SMNVEV (reference sequence). The chain's CDR3 is CASSLSDRAPYEQYF. DNA of the CDR3: TGTGCCAGCAGTTTATCGGACAGGGCTCCCTACGAGCAGTACTTC.

This chain uses TRBV21-1 with TRBJ2-4; no DNA check was done on the table's D call, TRBD2. TRBV21-1 constitutes a pseudogene. CDR3 length: 18 amino acids. CDR3 in DNA: TGTGCCAGCAGCTCCAAGGGGGAGCGGGAGCTGGCCAAAAACATTCAGTACTTC. It encodes CASSSKGERELAKNIQYF.

Only one count was recorded for this clone. This chain links TRBV5-1 with TRBJ2-1; 12 positions agree with TRBD2. CDR1 and CDR2 from the germline V gene are SGHRS and YFSETQ. CDR3 length: 15 residues. The ends lost 1 base at V and 6 bases at J; junction bases unmatched: 2. The CDR3 DNA reads as TGCGCCAGCAGCTTGCGACTAGCGGGAGTCAATGAGCAGTTCTTC. Translated: CASSLRLAGVNEQFF.

Here the CDR3 DNA reads TGTGCCAGCAGCCCCGTAAAAGCCGAAAGAAGTTACAATGAGCAGTTCTTC. Translating gives CASSPVKAERSYNEQFF. The chain links TRBV7-4 to TRBJ2-1; D remains unclear. Trimming pared 5 bases from V and 4 bases from J, leaving 21 bases between. Germline V gene lookup returns CDR1 SGHVT and CDR2 SQSDAQ. This CDR3 has 17 residues.

The chain uses TRBV15 and TRBJ2-2, with 10 bases that match TRBD2. Per germline, CDR1 LNHNV and CDR2 YYDKDF (reference sequence). After removal of 1 base from V and 7 bases from J, the junction contained 9 bases not matched to a gene. This CDR3 is 17 amino acids long. CDR3 region: CATSRVRLAGVSGELFF. CDR3 sequence (DNA): TGTGCCACCAGCAGAGTACGTCTAGCGGGAGTCAGCGGGGAGCTGTTTTTT.

The rearrangement links TRBV4-3 to TRBJ2-7; 8 nucleotides align to TRBD1. CDR1 is LGHNA, CDR2 YSLEER, per germline. Losses at the gene ends were 4 bases for V and 1 base for J; bases not matched to a gene: 6. The length of the CDR3 is 15 residues. This chain's CDR3 is CASSPRQGRSYEQYF. CDR3 bases: TGCGCCAGCAGCCCCAGACAGGGGCGTTCCTACGAGCAGTACTTC.

This sequence joins TRBV19 and TRBJ2-7, with TRBD1 matching over 9 bases. Germline V gene lookup returns CDR1 LNHDA and CDR2 SQIVND (reference sequence). The CDR3 sequence is 15 residues long. The junction had 7 bases not matched to a gene; V was cut back by 5 bases and J by 2 bases. The CDR3 DNA is TGTGCCAGTAGTCCGGGACAGGGCGTTACCTACGAGCAGTACTTC. Translated, it gives CASSPGQGVTYEQYF. Combining the CDR3 with reference TRBV19 and TRBJ2-7 gives the whole variable domain DGGITQSPKYLFRKEGQNVTLSCEQNLNHDAMYWYRQDPGQGLRLIYYSQIVNDFQKGDIAEGYSVSREKKESFPLTVTSAQKNPTAFYLCASSPGQGVTYEQYFGPGTRLTVT.

The chain recombines TRBV27 with TRBJ2-1; 7 bases line up with TRBD1. Germline V gene sequence: CDR1 MNHEY, CDR2 SMNVEV (reference sequence). The length of the CDR3 is 15 residues. Trimming cost V 0 bases and J 2 bases; bases outside gene matches: 1. The DNA for the CDR3 is TGTGCCAGCAGTTTATCGCAGGGGGCCTACAATGAGCAGTTCTTC. This translates into CASSLSQGAYNEQFF.

This chain uses TRBV27 with TRBJ2-1; D is undetermined. Germline loops: CDR1 MNHEY, CDR2 SMNVEV (reference sequence). The germline V and J ends were trimmed by 2 bases and 7 bases, with 9 bases remaining between them. The CDR3 is 13 residues long. The CDR3 bases are TGTGCCAGCAGTTTAAGTCTAGTGAATGAGCAGTTCTTC. Protein product: CASSLSLVNEQFF.

This chain uses TRBV14 with TRBJ2-7, with D hard to call. Trimming pared 1 base from V and 2 bases from J, leaving 6 bases between. Germline V lookup: CDR1 SGHDN, CDR2 FVKESK. The CDR3 contains 13 residues. CDR3 DNA: TGTGCCAGCAGCCAAGGGCTAGCCTACGAGCAGTACTTC. Translated: CASSQGLAYEQYF. Full variable domain (remainder filled in from reference TRBV14 and TRBJ2-7): EAGVTQFPSHSVIEKGQTVTLRCDPISGHDNLYWYRRVMGKEIKFLLHFVKESKQDESGMPNNRFLAERTGGTYSTLKVQPAELEDSGVYFCASSQGLAYEQYFGPGTRLTVT.

This chain uses TRBV30 with TRBJ1-2; a weak D match, TRBD1 (6 bases). V was clipped by 6 bases and J by 4 bases, with 12 bases between them. The germline CDR1 and CDR2 sequences are GTSNPN and SVGIG (reference sequence). The CDR3 has 12 residues. CDR3 in amino acids: CACPWTAYGYTF. Written as DNA, the CDR3 is TGTGCCTGTCCCTGGACAGCCTATGGCTACACCTTC.

V is TRBV6-5 and J is TRBJ2-2; 11 bases map to TRBD2. After removal of 0 bases from V and 7 bases from J, the junction contained 4 bases not matched to a gene. This CDR3 contains 16 residues. Looked up from germline, CDR1 is MNHEY and CDR2 is SVGAGI. CDR3 loop: CASSYSFLAGGGELFF. The DNA for the CDR3 is TGTGCCAGCAGTTACTCTTTTCTAGCGGGAGGCGGGGAGCTGTTTTTT.

This sequence joins TRBV29-1 and TRBJ2-1, with no clear D. From germline, CDR1 is SQVTM and CDR2 ANQGSEA. The germline V and J ends were trimmed by 6 bases and 0 bases, with 18 bases remaining between them. The CDR3 contains 16 residues. CDR3 loop: CSVLPLLRSSYNEQFF. The CDR3 DNA is TGCAGCGTCTTACCCCTTTTGCGGAGCTCCTACAATGAGCAGTTCTTC.

This clone was seen just once. The CDR3, as DNA: TGTGCCAGCAGCGTAGTAGCGGGAGTTTTCCCCTACACAGATACGCAGTATTTT. It is translated as CASSVVAGVFPYTDTQYF. This sequence joins TRBV9 and TRBJ2-3; 9 positions agree with TRBD2. V lost 0 bases to trimming and J lost 2 bases; unmatched junction nucleotides: 10. CDR1 is SGDLS and CDR2 is YYNGEE in the germline V gene. The CDR3 has 18 amino acids. Filled out from reference TRBV9 and TRBJ2-3, the complete variable domain reads DSGVTQTPKHLITATGQRVTLRCSPRSGDLSVYWYQQSLDQGLQFLIQYYNGEERAKGNILERFSAQQFPDLHSELNLSSLELGDSALYFCASSVVAGVFPYTDTQYFGPGTRLTVL.